Following are 25 T cell receptor beta chains from one sample sequenced in a study of shared clonotypes between healthy human individuals. TCRdb's table, derived via immunoSEQ multiplex PCR, lists solely in-frame clones and lacks some. This sample carries roughly 1.4 million clones, approximately 98.5% of them seen once, and the ten largest clones take 0.36%. Sequencing was done on a sample of naive CD4+ T cells sorted from blood. Subset defined: CD45RA+ positively selected. The receptors come from a man aged 25 to 40 in good health.

This chain uses TRBV5-4 with TRBJ2-3; 7 positions match TRBD2. V gave up 3 bases and J gave up 2 bases; unmatched junction bases: 9. The CDR3 spans 16 residues. Germline CDR1 is SGHNT and CDR2 is YYREEE (reference sequence). CDR3 nucleotide sequence: TGTGCCAGCAGCTCCCTCGGGGGGAAGGACACAGATACGCAGTATTTT. This gives the protein CASSSLGGKDTDTQYF.

This chain uses TRBV5-4 with TRBJ2-2, with TRBD2 matching over 8 bases. With 4 bases clipped from V and 4 bases from J, the junction kept 6 bases outside the gene matches. Germline V gives CDR1 SGHNT, CDR2 YYREEE (reference sequence). The CDR3 is 15 residues long. The CDR3, as DNA: TGTGCCAGCAGCCCGGGAGGGTTCCCCACCGGGGAGCTGTTTTTT. Its translation is CASSPGGFPTGELFF. Filled out from reference TRBV5-4 and TRBJ2-2, the complete variable domain reads ETGVTQSPTHLIKTRGQQVTLRCSSQSGHNTVSWYQQALGQGPQFIFQYYREEENGRGNFPPRFSGLQFPNYSSELNVNALELDDSALYLCASSPGGFPTGELFFGEGSRLTVL.

The rearrangement joins TRBV7-3 to TRBJ2-3, with 7 positions matching TRBD2. Germline values: CDR1 SGHTA, CDR2 FQGTGA. V shed 2 bases, J shed 2 bases, and the junction held 7 bases outside the gene matches. This CDR3 has 16 amino acids. The CDR3 loop is CASSLEGGRHTDTQYF. Written as DNA, the CDR3 is TGTGCCAGCAGCTTAGAGGGAGGGAGGCACACAGATACGCAGTATTTT.

This sequence joins TRBV7-2 and TRBJ2-5; 8 bases map to TRBD2. The V gene's germline CDR1 is SGHTA and CDR2 FQGNSA. Trimming at V came to 5 bases and at J to 0 bases, leaving 2 bases not matched to a gene. The CDR3 is made up of 14 amino acids. The CDR3 here is CASSPGGNQETQYF. The CDR3 DNA sequence: TGTGCCAGCAGCCCGGGGGGGAACCAAGAGACCCAGTACTTC.

The chain employs TRBV7-8 and TRBJ2-1, with D possibly matching TRBD2 (6 bases). The CDR3 consists of 19 residues. Trimming took 3 bases from V and 0 from J, leaving 21 bases between them. Per the germline V gene, CDR1 is SGHVS and CDR2 is FQNEAQ. CDR3 sequence (DNA): TGTGCCAGCAGCTTTAATCCGAAAAGGGACTCCAGCTCCTACAATGAGCAGTTCTTC. Protein: CASSFNPKRDSSSYNEQFF.

The J gene is TRBJ2-7, the V gene TRBV4-3; D possibly corresponds to TRBD1 (6 bases). Trimming shortened V by 2 bases and J by 2 bases, and 19 bases separated the two germline ends. The CDR3 runs to 17 residues. The germline gives CDR1 LGHNA, CDR2 YSLEER. The CDR3 DNA is TGCGCCAGCAGCCAATGGTTACAGGGCAGCGCCGCCTACGAGCAGTACTTC. As protein: CASSQWLQGSAAYEQYF.

V is TRBV20-1 and J is TRBJ2-7; D unclear. V was shortened by 0 bases and J by 7 bases, with 7 bases between the two germline ends. CDR3 size: 11 residues. Germline CDR1 reads DFQATT; CDR2 reads SNEGSKA (reference sequence). CDR3 sequence (DNA): TGCAGTGCTAGAGAGACCGGGGAGCAGTACTTC. Its protein product is CSARETGEQYF.

The CDR3 nucleotides are TGTGCCAGCAGACACCTTCTGGACAGGGGGCTCGATGAGCAGTTCTTC. Translation gives CASRHLLDRGLDEQFF. The chain links TRBV27 to TRBJ2-1, with TRBD1 matching 11 bases. Germline V lookup: CDR1 MNHEY, CDR2 SMNVEV (reference sequence). This CDR3 has 16 residues. J was trimmed by 8 bases and V by 6 bases; bases with no gene match: 12.

This chain uses TRBV18 with TRBJ2-1; TRBD1 matches at 9 bases. Germline-derived CDR1 and CDR2 are KGHSH and LQKENI. The CDR3 consists of 16 residues. V dropped 2 bases and J dropped 4; count of bases not matched to a gene: 6. The CDR3 DNA reads TGTGCCAGCTCACCATACGGGACAGGGTCTTACAATGAGCAGTTCTTC. This gives the protein CASSPYGTGSYNEQFF.

The CDR3 region is CASSSWTIQETQYF. The CDR3 region has the DNA TGCGCCAGCAGCTCCTGGACTATCCAAGAGACCCAGTACTTC. The chain recombines TRBV5-1 with TRBJ2-5; perhaps TRBD2 as D (6 bases). Germline V gene sequence: CDR1 SGHRS, CDR2 YFSETQ. Deletions cut 3 bases from V and 1 base from J, with 10 bases between. The CDR3 extends over 14 amino acids.

This clone was recorded once. The chain joins TRBV7-9 to TRBJ2-1; TRBD1 agrees at 12 bases. The germline CDR1 and CDR2 sequences are SEHNR and FQNEAQ (reference sequence). This CDR3 is built from 19 residues. Trimming took 6 bases from V and 1 from J; bases not matched to a gene: 13. CDR3 DNA: TGTGCCAGCAGTTTCAAATCCCGGGACAGGGGGCTGTCCTACAATGAGCAGTTCTTC. Its protein is CASSFKSRDRGLSYNEQFF.

V is TRBV9 and J is TRBJ2-6; tentative D call: TRBD1 (5 bases). The CDR3 contains 18 residues. V was shortened by 0 bases and J by 1 base, with 14 bases between the two germline ends. Germline CDR1 reads SGDLS; CDR2 reads YYNGEE. In DNA, the CDR3 is TGTGCCAGCAGCGTAGTCCCCAGGACAACTTCTGGGGCCAACGTCCTGACTTTC. This translates into CASSVVPRTTSGANVLTF.

The chain has TRBV7-9 and TRBJ2-1; possibly TRBD1 or TRBD2 for D (6 bases each). The germline V and J ends were trimmed by 7 bases and 4 bases, with 17 bases remaining between them. The CDR3 runs to 15 residues. CDR1 and CDR2 (germline): SEHNR, FQNEAQ (reference sequence). The CDR3 region has the DNA TGTGCCAGCACATCCGTAGGGGGGCAGTACAATGAGCAGTTCTTC. It yields the protein CASTSVGGQYNEQFF.

The chain employs TRBV29-1 and TRBJ2-3, with 10 positions matching TRBD1. Germline loops: CDR1 SQVTM, CDR2 ANQGSEA. J was trimmed by 4 bases and V by 6 bases; bases with no gene match: 4. This CDR3 contains 13 residues. The CDR3 sequence is CSVDRGVPDTQYF. The CDR3, as DNA: TGCAGCGTGGACAGGGGGGTCCCAGATACGCAGTATTTT.

The chain carries TRBV15 and TRBJ2-1; D unresolved. Trimming took off 0 bases at V and 4 bases at J, with 4 bases between the two ends. From germline, CDR1 is LNHNV and CDR2 YYDKDF (reference sequence). The CDR3 length is 13 residues. The CDR3 DNA reads as TGTGCCACCAGCAGAGAGAGGTACAATGAGCAGTTCTTC. Translated: CATSRERYNEQFF.

Points on this clone: The limits of the CDR3 on the DNA are not certain, so only TCRdb's listed CDR3 is given. The chain links TRBV14 to TRBJ2-5; TRBD2, the table's D call, was not compared with the DNA. Per the germline V gene, CDR1 is SGHDN and CDR2 is FVKESK. Ends included, the CDR3 has 15 residues. The CDR3 loop is CASSILEGLGETQYF.

This chain links TRBV7-9 with TRBJ2-3, with unresolved D. The V and J ends lost 2 bases and 0 bases respectively, with 9 bases between them. CDR1 is SEHNR and CDR2 is FQNEAQ in the germline V gene (reference sequence). CDR3 length: 15 amino acids. Written as DNA, the CDR3 is TGTGCCAGCAGCTTACCCGGCCGGAGCACAGATACGCAGTATTTT. This encodes CASSLPGRSTDTQYF. Drawing the rest from reference TRBV7-9 and TRBJ2-3, the complete variable domain is DTGVSQNPRHKITKRGQNVTFRCDPISEHNRLYWYRQTLGQGPEFLTYFQNEAQLEKSRLLSDRFSAERPKGSFSTLEIQRTEQGDSAMYLCASSLPGRSTDTQYFGPGTRLTVL.

This chain uses TRBV2 with TRBJ1-1, with D perhaps matching TRBD1 (5 bases). Germline CDR1 reads SNHLY; CDR2 reads FYNNEI. With 10 bases removed from V and 7 bases from J, the gap between germline ends came to 22 bases. This CDR3 is built from 14 residues. CDR3 sequence reads: CATGTGTFTYEAFF. In nucleotides, the CDR3 is TGTGCCACGGGAACCGGGACCTTTACCTATGAAGCTTTCTTT. The full variable domain, rest sourced from reference TRBV2 and TRBJ1-1, is EPEVTQTPSHQVTQMGQEVILRCVPISNHLYFYWYRQILGQKVEFLVSFYNNEISEKSEIFDDQFSVERPDGSNFTLKIRSTKLEDSAMYFCATGTGTFTYEAFFGQGTRLTVV.

The CDR3 DNA is TGTGCCACCAGCAGAGGCGGGACAGGGGGCGGGACAGATACGCAGTATTTT. Amino acids: CATSRGGTGGGTDTQYF. The chain recombines TRBV15 with TRBJ2-3; TRBD1 matches 12 bases. The CDR3 is 17 residues long. CDR1 and CDR2 (germline): LNHNV, YYDKDF (reference sequence). The trim removed 1 base at V and 3 bases at J, leaving 5 bases unmatched.

The chain recombines TRBV19 with TRBJ1-5, with 7 bases lining up with TRBD1. V was pared by 5 bases and J by 1 base, with 8 bases of the junction left unmatched. The CDR3 has 16 residues. Germline CDR1 LNHDA, CDR2 SQIVND (reference sequence). The CDR3 here is CASSARQGVSNQPQHF. In DNA, the CDR3 is TGTGCCAGTAGTGCGCGACAGGGAGTGAGCAATCAGCCCCAGCATTTT.

The CDR3 DNA reads as TGTGCCAGCAGTTACAGGGCAGACGATGGCTACACCTTC. It specifies CASSYRADDGYTF. J is TRBJ1-2 and V is TRBV6-5; no reliable D call. Trimming removed 2 bases at V and 6 bases at J, with 10 bases between. The CDR3 is 13 residues long. Germline V lookup: CDR1 MNHEY, CDR2 SVGAGI.

Comments on this clone: One end of the junction does not line up with germline, which may come from a read error. The V and J genes are TRBV15 and TRBJ2-2; 10 bases fit TRBD2. The CDR3 length is 16 residues. Looked up from germline, CDR1 is LNHNV and CDR2 is YYDKDF (reference sequence). The CDR3 here is CATSRRSGRGTGELFF. CDR3 in DNA: TGTGCTACCAGCAGGAGGAGCGGGAGGGGGACCGGGGAGCTGTTTTTT.

V gene TRBV9 combines with J gene TRBJ1-1; D not certain. V was trimmed by 2 bases and J by 8 bases, leaving 13 bases between them. Germline CDR1 reads SGDLS; CDR2 reads YYNGEE. This CDR3 is built from 13 residues. CDR3 in amino acids: CASSVGPGSEAFF. The CDR3 DNA reads as TGTGCCAGCAGCGTTGGGCCAGGATCAGAAGCTTTCTTT.

The chain combines TRBV9 with TRBJ2-1; TRBD2 agrees at 16 bases. This CDR3 contains 17 residues. V was clipped by 1 base and J by 9 bases; unmatched bases: 7. Looked up from germline, CDR1 is SGDLS and CDR2 is YYNGEE. CDR3 region: CASSVPSGTSGRAEQFF. CDR3 nucleotides: TGTGCCAGCAGCGTACCCTCCGGGACTAGCGGGAGGGCTGAGCAGTTCTTC. The full variable domain, in which reference TRBV9 and TRBJ2-1 provide the parts outside the CDR3, is DSGVTQTPKHLITATGQRVTLRCSPRSGDLSVYWYQQSLDQGLQFLIQYYNGEERAKGNILERFSAQQFPDLHSELNLSSLELGDSALYFCASSVPSGTSGRAEQFFGPGTRLTVL.

This clone came up once. The V call is TRBV5-5, the J call TRBJ1-2; D is unresolved. CDR3 length: 12 residues. The germline gives CDR1 SGHKS, CDR2 YYEKEE (reference sequence). The V and J ends lost 0 bases and 4 bases respectively, with 4 bases between them. The CDR3 spells CASSLEAYGYTF. The CDR3 region has the DNA TGTGCCAGCAGCTTGGAGGCCTATGGCTACACCTTC.